The T cell receptor (beta chain) under discussion was sequenced for a study of blood T cell repertoires in COVID-19. About the study: Nucleic acid was either cDNA or gDNA, and it came from T cells, B-cell-depleted T cells, or PBMCs.

Profiled with immunoSEQ multiplex PCR; TCRdb holds only in-frame clones, not every one. The top ten clones hold under 4.5% of a sample with roughly 220,000 clones, 80% of them seen once. Enrollees, roughly 18 to 90 years old, lived in approximately 24 US areas. What was sequenced was PBMCs or T cells enriched from blood (not recorded which). The clonotype originates from a man aged 25-40 years with acute COVID-19.

The CDR3, as DNA: TGCGCCAGCAGTGAGTCCCGAGGAGATCCCACCATATATTTT. Its protein is CASSESRGDPTIYF. The V call is TRBV10-1, the J call TRBJ1-3; D unclear. V lost 0 bases to trimming and J lost 9 bases, with 12 bases between them. This CDR3 contains 14 residues. CDR1 is WNHNN and CDR2 is SYGVQD in the germline V gene (reference sequence).